This T cell receptor (beta chain) originates from a study of early T cells in non-severe SARS-CoV-2 infection. Across the whole study: Sequenced bulk RNA came from whole blood that was unsorted, and chains were unpaired. Study-wide results and caveats: Comparison of clonotypes with VDJdb favored anti-spike CD8 responses while missing private and CD4 specificities.

This clonotype occurred many times. The antigen is unknown. Germline V lookup: CDR1 SGHDT, CDR2 YYEEEE. The ends were cut back, 3 bases at V and 1 base at J, with 11 bases in the middle. The CDR3 runs 14 residues. Attachment of unique molecular identifiers was made to individual cDNA molecules. TCRdb itself ran the 5' RACE reads through MiXCR, one entry per CDR3 protein. The repertoire holds 60,000 to 75,000 distinct CDR3 sequences, with roughly 12% as singletons. The J gene is TRBJ2-7, the V gene TRBV5-6; D may be TRBD1 (5 bases). Sequenced: whole blood. The TCR was taken from an adult who was a healthcare worker with PCR-confirmed SARS-CoV-2 infection or an uninfected control (not recorded which). CDR3 sequence (DNA): TGTGCCAGCAGCTCTGTGACAGCATCCTACGAGCAGTACTTC. Amino acids: CASSSVTASYEQYF.